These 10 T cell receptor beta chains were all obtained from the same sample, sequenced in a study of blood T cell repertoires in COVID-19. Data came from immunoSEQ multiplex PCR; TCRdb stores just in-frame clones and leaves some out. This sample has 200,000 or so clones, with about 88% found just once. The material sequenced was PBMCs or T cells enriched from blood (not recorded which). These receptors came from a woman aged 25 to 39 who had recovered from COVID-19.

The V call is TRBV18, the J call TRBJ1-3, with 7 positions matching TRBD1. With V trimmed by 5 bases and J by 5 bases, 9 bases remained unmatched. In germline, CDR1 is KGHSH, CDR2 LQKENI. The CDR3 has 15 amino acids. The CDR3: CASSTSRDSRNTIYF. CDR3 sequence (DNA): TGTGCCAGCTCAACCTCCCGGGACAGTAGAAACACCATATATTTT. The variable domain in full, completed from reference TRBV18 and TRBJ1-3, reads NAGVMQNPRHLVRRRGQEARLRCSPMKGHSHVYWYRQLPEEGLKFMVYLQKENIIDESGMPKERFSAEFPKEGPSILRIQQVVRGDSAAYFCASSTSRDSRNTIYFGEGSWLTVV.

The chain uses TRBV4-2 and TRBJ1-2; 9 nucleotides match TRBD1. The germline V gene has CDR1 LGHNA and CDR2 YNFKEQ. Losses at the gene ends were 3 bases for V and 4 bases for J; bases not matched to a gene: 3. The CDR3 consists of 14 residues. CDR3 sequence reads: CASSQGQGSYGYTF. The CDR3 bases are TGTGCCAGCAGCCAGGGACAGGGAAGCTATGGCTACACCTTC.

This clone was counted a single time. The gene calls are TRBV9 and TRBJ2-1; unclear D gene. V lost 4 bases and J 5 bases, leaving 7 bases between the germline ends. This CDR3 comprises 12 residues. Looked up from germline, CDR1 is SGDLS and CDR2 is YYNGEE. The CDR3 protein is CASSPRDNEQFF. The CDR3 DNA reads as TGTGCCAGCAGCCCTCGGGACAATGAGCAGTTCTTC.

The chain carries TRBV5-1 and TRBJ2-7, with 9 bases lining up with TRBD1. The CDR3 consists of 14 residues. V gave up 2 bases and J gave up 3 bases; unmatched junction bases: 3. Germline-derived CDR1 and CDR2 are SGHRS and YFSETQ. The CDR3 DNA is TGCGCCAGCAGCTTAGTGGGACAGGGCTACGAGCAGTACTTC. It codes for CASSLVGQGYEQYF.

The CDR3 DNA is TGTGCCACCAGCAGAGTTCAGACAGTCACAAATGAAAAACTGTTTTTT. This codes for CATSRVQTVTNEKLFF. The chain couples TRBV15 to TRBJ1-4, with D perhaps TRBD1 (5 bases). Germline V gene data show CDR1 as LNHNV and CDR2 as YYDKDF (reference sequence). The CDR3 covers 16 residues. V was cut by 1 base and J by 5 bases, with 14 bases left in between.

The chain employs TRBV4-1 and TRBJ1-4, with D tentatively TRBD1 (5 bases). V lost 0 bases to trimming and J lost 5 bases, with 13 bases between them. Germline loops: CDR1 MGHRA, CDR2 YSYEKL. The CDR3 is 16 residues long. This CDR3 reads CASSQDTGTENEKLFF. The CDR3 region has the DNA TGCGCCAGCAGCCAAGACACCGGGACTGAGAATGAAAAACTGTTTTTT.

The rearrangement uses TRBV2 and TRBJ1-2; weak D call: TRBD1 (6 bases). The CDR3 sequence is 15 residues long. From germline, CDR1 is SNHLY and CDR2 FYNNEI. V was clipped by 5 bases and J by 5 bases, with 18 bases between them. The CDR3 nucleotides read TGTGCCAGCAGTCCCCTGACTACAGGGTTTTATGGCTACACCTTC. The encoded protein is CASSPLTTGFYGYTF.

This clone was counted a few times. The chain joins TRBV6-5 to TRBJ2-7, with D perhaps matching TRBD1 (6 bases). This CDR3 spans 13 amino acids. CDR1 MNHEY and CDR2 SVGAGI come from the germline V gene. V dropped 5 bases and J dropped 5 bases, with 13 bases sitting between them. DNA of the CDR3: TGTGCCAGCAGTATACAGGGTTGGGACGAGCAGTACTTC. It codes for CASSIQGWDEQYF.

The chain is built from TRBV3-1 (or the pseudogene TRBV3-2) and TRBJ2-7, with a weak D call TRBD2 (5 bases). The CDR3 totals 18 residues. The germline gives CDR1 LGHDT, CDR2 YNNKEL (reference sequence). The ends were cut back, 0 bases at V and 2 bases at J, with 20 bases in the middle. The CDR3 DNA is TGTGCCAGCAGCCAAGATCGGGTGACCCCCTTCGGGGCCTACGAGCAGTACTTC. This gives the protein CASSQDRVTPFGAYEQYF.

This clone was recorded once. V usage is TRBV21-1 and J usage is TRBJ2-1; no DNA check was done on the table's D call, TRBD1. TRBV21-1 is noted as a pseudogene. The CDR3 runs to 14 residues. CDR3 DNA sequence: TGTGCCAGCAGCGCGCCCGGTGGGGGCGATGAGCAGTTCTTC. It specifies CASSAPGGGDEQFF.